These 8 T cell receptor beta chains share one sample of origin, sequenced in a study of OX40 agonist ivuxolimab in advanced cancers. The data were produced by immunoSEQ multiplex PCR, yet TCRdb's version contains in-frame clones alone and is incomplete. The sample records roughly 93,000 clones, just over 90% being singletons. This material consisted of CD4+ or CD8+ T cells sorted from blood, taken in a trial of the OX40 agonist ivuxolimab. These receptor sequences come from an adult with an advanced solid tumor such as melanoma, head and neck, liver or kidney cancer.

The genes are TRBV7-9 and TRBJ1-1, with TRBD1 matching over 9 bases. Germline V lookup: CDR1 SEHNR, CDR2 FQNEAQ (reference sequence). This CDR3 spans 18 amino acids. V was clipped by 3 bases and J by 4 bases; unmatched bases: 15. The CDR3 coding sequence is TGTGCCAGCAGCTTTATTTGGAACAGGGGGCTAAGGGGCACTGAAGCTTTCTTT. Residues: CASSFIWNRGLRGTEAFF.

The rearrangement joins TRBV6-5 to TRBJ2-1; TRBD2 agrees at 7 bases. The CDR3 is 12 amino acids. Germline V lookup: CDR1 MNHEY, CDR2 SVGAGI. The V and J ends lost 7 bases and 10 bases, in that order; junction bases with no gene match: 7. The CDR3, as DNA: TGTGCCAGCACCAAGACTAGCCTAGAGCAGTTCTTC. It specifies CASTKTSLEQFF.

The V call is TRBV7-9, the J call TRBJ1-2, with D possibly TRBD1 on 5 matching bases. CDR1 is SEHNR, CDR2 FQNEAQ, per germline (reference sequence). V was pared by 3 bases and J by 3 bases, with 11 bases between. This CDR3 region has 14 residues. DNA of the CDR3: TGTGCCAGCAGCTTTCCCCAGGGACACTATGGCTACACCTTC. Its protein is CASSFPQGHYGYTF.

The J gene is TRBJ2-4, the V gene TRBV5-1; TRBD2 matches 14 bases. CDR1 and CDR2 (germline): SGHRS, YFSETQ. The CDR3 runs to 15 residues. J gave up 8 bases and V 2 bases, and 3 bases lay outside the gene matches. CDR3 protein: CASSFGLAGGDIQYF. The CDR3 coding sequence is TGCGCCAGCAGCTTCGGACTAGCGGGAGGAGACATTCAGTACTTC.

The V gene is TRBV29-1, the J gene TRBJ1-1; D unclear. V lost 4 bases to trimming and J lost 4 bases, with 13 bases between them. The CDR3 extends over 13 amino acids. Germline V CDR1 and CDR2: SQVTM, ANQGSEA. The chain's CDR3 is CSVAAAPGTEAFF. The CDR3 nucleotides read TGCAGCGTTGCGGCAGCCCCGGGCACTGAAGCTTTCTTT.

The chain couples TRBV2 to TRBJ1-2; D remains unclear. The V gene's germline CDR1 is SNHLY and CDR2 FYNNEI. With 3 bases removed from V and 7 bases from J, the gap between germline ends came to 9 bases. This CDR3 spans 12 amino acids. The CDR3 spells CASSERESGYTF. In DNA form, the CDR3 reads TGTGCCAGCAGTGAGAGGGAGAGTGGCTACACCTTC.

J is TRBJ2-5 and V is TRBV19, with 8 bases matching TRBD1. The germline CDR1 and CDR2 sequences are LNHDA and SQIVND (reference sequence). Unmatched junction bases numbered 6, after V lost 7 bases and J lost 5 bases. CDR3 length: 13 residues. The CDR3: CASKLQGVETQYF. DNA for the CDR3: TGTGCCAGTAAACTACAGGGGGTGGAGACCCAGTACTTC.

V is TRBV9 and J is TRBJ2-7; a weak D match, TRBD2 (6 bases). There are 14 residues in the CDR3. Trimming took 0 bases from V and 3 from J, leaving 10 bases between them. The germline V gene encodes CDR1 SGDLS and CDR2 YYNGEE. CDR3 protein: CASSVAGSGYEQYF. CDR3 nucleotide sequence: TGTGCCAGCAGCGTAGCCGGGAGTGGCTACGAGCAGTACTTC. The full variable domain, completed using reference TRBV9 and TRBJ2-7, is DSGVTQTPKHLITATGQRVTLRCSPRSGDLSVYWYQQSLDQGLQFLIQYYNGEERAKGNILERFSAQQFPDLHSELNLSSLELGDSALYFCASSVAGSGYEQYFGPGTRLTVT.